Here is one T cell receptor (beta chain) with its context. This specimen belongs to a study of blood T cell repertoires in COVID-19. In the study's own analysis: Researchers report that nucleated cell counts were estimated from reference gene primer amplification. The assay was immunoSEQ multiplex PCR, and TCRdb's table has in-frame clones only and misses some. Clone size and V and J calls were adopted from that table, with D and trimming inferred from the DNA. Here the sample spans around 160,000 clones, approximately 80% being singletons. The cohort comprised adults aged about 18 to 100 years residing in about two dozen US areas. Membership in each cohort depended on participant-reported clinical history. Donors in Cohort 3 counted as recovered after two negative PCRs, clearance, or symptom resolution. Germline V lookup: CDR1 LGHDT, CDR2 YNNKEL (reference sequence). The CDR3 loop spans 16 amino acids. V lost 0 bases and J lost 0, with 9 bases in between.

The chain employs TRBV3-1 (or the pseudogene TRBV3-2) and TRBJ1-3; possibly TRBD1 for D (5 bases). The TCR was taken from a man between 35 and 55 years old who had recovered from COVID-19. The sample taken for sequencing was PBMCs or T cells enriched from blood (not recorded which). The CDR3 bases are TGTGCCAGCAGCCAAGAGGGGCTCATCTCTGGAAACACCATATATTTT. This encodes CASSQEGLISGNTIYF.